Below are 21 T cell receptor beta chains sequenced from a single sample in a study of blood T cell repertoires in COVID-19. Using immunoSEQ multiplex PCR, the repertoire was profiled, and TCRdb retains in-frame clones only, with some absent. In the table there are about 530,000 clones, approximately 88% of which are singletons. Sequenced input: peripheral blood. These receptors all come from a woman in her fifties or sixties with COVID-19, enrolled during active disease.

The V call is TRBV5-4, the J call TRBJ1-1; 8 bases align to TRBD1. Germline V CDR1 and CDR2: SGHNT, YYREEE (reference sequence). The CDR3 spans 17 residues. V lost 1 base and J lost 4; bases outside the gene matches: 12. As DNA, the CDR3 is TGTGCCAGCAGCTTGCGTTCTGCGGACAGGGCTTCCACTGAAGCTTTCTTT. It yields the protein CASSLRSADRASTEAFF.

This chain connects TRBV4-1 to TRBJ2-7; 9 bases are a match to TRBD1. Trimming took 0 bases from V and 5 from J; bases not matched to a gene: 8. Germline lookup yields CDR1 MGHRA and CDR2 YSYEKL. CDR3 length equals 16 residues. CDR3: CASSQDQGTGRDEQYF. In nucleotides, the CDR3 is TGCGCCAGCAGCCAAGATCAGGGGACAGGGAGAGACGAGCAGTACTTC.

The chain couples TRBV9 to TRBJ1-1; no firm D call. The CDR3 extends over 13 amino acids. The V gene's germline CDR1 is SGDLS and CDR2 YYNGEE. The germline V and J ends were trimmed by 5 bases and 4 bases, with 12 bases remaining between them. This chain's CDR3 is CASSDGQVTEAFF. CDR3 DNA sequence: TGTGCCAGCAGTGATGGTCAGGTCACTGAAGCTTTCTTT.

The genes are TRBV30 and TRBJ1-2; 9 bases align to TRBD1. The germline CDR1 and CDR2 sequences are GTSNPN and SVGIG (reference sequence). Trimming removed 7 bases from V and 5 bases from J; junction bases left unmatched: 11. CDR3 length equals 14 residues. For the CDR3, the DNA is TGTGCCTTACTCCGACAGGGGGAACGGTATGGCTACACCTTC. Translation: CALLRQGERYGYTF. The full variable domain, in which reference TRBV30 and TRBJ1-2 provide the parts outside the CDR3, is SQTIHQWPATLVQPVGSPLSLECTVEGTSNPNLYWYRQAAGRGLQLLFYSVGIGQISSEVPQNLSASRPQDRQFILSSKKLLLSDSGFYLCALLRQGERYGYTFGSGTRLTVV.

This clone was detected only once. The gene calls are TRBV5-4 and TRBJ2-2; 7 nucleotides align to TRBD1. J gave up 2 bases and V 4 bases, and 5 bases lay outside the gene matches. CDR3 size: 15 residues. The germline V gene encodes CDR1 SGHNT and CDR2 YYREEE (reference sequence). The CDR3 sequence: CASSLRTGNTGELFF. The CDR3 DNA is TGTGCCAGCAGCCTAAGGACAGGAAACACCGGGGAGCTGTTTTTT.

The chain employs TRBV5-1 and TRBJ1-3, with TRBD1 matching over 8 bases. The ends lost 4 bases at V and 2 bases at J; junction bases unmatched: 8. The CDR3 extends over 16 amino acids. CDR1 SGHRS and CDR2 YFSETQ come from the germline V gene. CDR3 in amino acids: CASSTSGTGTGNTIYF. The DNA for the CDR3 is TGCGCCAGCAGCACCTCCGGGACAGGTACTGGAAACACCATATATTTT.

This chain uses TRBV9 with TRBJ2-1, with a tentative D call TRBD2 (6 bases). V lost 4 bases and J 0 bases, leaving 20 bases between the germline ends. The length of the CDR3 is 18 residues. Germline V lookup: CDR1 SGDLS, CDR2 YYNGEE. The CDR3 DNA reads as TGTGCCAGCAGCCCCCGGGACTTACGAGTTAGCTCCTACAATGAGCAGTTCTTC. As protein: CASSPRDLRVSSYNEQFF.

The chain employs TRBV24-1 and TRBJ2-6; weak D call: TRBD2 (5 bases). In germline, CDR1 is KGHDR, CDR2 SFDVKD. CDR3 length: 15 amino acids. Between the trimmed V and J ends, which lost 7 bases and 2 bases, there was a span of 11 bases. DNA for the CDR3: TGTGCCACCAGGGGATCGGGAACTGGGGCCAACGTCCTGACTTTC. It specifies CATRGSGTGANVLTF.

V gene TRBV25-1 combines with J gene TRBJ2-6, with a tentative D call TRBD2 (5 bases). This CDR3 is 15 amino acids long. Germline V lookup: CDR1 MGHDK, CDR2 SYGVNS. V lost 6 bases, J lost 1 base, and 10 bases lay in between. This CDR3 is CASRPDLSGANVLTF. Written as DNA, the CDR3 is TGTGCCAGCAGGCCGGACTTATCTGGGGCCAACGTCCTGACTTTC.

This clone was seen only once. Its ends do not fully match the called genes, so a read error is possible. This chain uses TRBV6-5 with TRBJ1-5; unclear D gene. The germline CDR1 and CDR2 sequences are MNHEY and SVGAGI. The CDR3 spans 14 residues. The CDR3 DNA follows: TGTGCCAGCAGTGACTCCGGGATTAATCAGCCCCAGCATTTT. Translation gives CASSDSGINQPQHF.

V and J are TRBV6-4 and TRBJ2-1; possibly TRBD2 for D (5 bases). Germline assignment: CDR1 MRHNA and CDR2 SNTAGT. The germline V and J ends were trimmed by 3 bases and 5 bases, with 11 bases remaining between them. The CDR3 totals 14 residues. CDR3 loop: CASSDMVGDNEQFF. CDR3 coding DNA: TGTGCCAGCAGTGATATGGTCGGGGACAATGAGCAGTTCTTC.

The chain is built from TRBV9 and TRBJ1-3; D is unclear. The length of the CDR3 is 14 residues. Trimming stripped 4 bases from V and 0 bases from J, with 8 bases between. CDR1 is SGDLS, CDR2 YYNGEE, per germline. In DNA form, the CDR3 reads TGTGCCAGCAGCTCCAGCGACTCTGGAAACACCATATATTTT. Protein sequence: CASSSSDSGNTIYF. The entire variable domain, with the rest obtained from reference TRBV9 and TRBJ1-3, is as follows: DSGVTQTPKHLITATGQRVTLRCSPRSGDLSVYWYQQSLDQGLQFLIQYYNGEERAKGNILERFSAQQFPDLHSELNLSSLELGDSALYFCASSSSDSGNTIYFGEGSWLTVV.

The V and J genes are TRBV11-2 and TRBJ2-7, with 8 positions matching TRBD2. The V segment lost 0 bases and the J segment 6 bases; nucleotides outside the gene matches: 4. The CDR3 is made up of 14 amino acids. The germline V gene has CDR1 SGHAT and CDR2 FQNNGV. The CDR3 spells CASSLELAAPEQYF. Here the CDR3 DNA reads TGTGCCAGCAGCTTAGAACTAGCGGCACCCGAGCAGTACTTC.

The chain's CDR3 is CASSLAWASYGYTF. The CDR3 DNA reads as TGTGCCAGCAGCTTGGCGTGGGCAAGCTATGGCTACACCTTC. This chain connects TRBV5-6 to TRBJ1-2; no firm D call. The germline V and J ends were trimmed by 0 bases and 4 bases, with 10 bases remaining between them. The CDR3 consists of 14 residues. From germline, CDR1 is SGHDT and CDR2 YYEEEE.

The V and J genes are TRBV6-5 and TRBJ2-7; 9 bases are shared with TRBD1. This CDR3 comprises 14 residues. CDR1 is MNHEY, CDR2 SVGAGI, per germline. The V segment lost 6 bases and the J segment 2 bases; nucleotides outside the gene matches: 5. CDR3 DNA: TGTGCCAGCAGAACCGGGACAGGGACCTACGAGCAGTACTTC. This translates into CASRTGTGTYEQYF.

V usage is TRBV6-5 and J usage is TRBJ2-1, with D perhaps matching TRBD2 (6 bases). The CDR3 consists of 12 residues. V was pared by 11 bases and J by 4 bases, with 12 bases between. Germline loops: CDR1 MNHEY, CDR2 SVGAGI. The chain's CDR3 is CAAEEGYNEQFF. The DNA for the CDR3 is TGTGCCGCCGAGGAGGGGTACAATGAGCAGTTCTTC.

V usage is TRBV9 and J usage is TRBJ1-2; D unresolved. This CDR3 has 15 residues. CDR1 SGDLS and CDR2 YYNGEE come from the germline V gene. The V end lost 2 bases, the J end lost 8 bases, and 19 bases lay between the germline ends. The CDR3 is CASSVSGRQSHGYTF. CDR3 DNA sequence: TGTGCCAGCAGCGTGTCGGGTCGCCAATCCCACGGCTACACCTTC.

This rearrangement joins TRBV19 to TRBJ2-3; TRBD2 agrees at 11 bases. Germline lookup yields CDR1 LNHDA and CDR2 SQIVND (reference sequence). The CDR3 sequence is 16 residues long. Unmatched junction bases numbered 6, after V lost 6 bases and J lost 1 base. Written as DNA, the CDR3 is TGTGCCAGTAGCCCGACGACTAGCGGGGGCACAGATACGCAGTATTTT. Its translation: CASSPTTSGGTDTQYF.

V and J are TRBV3-1 (or the pseudogene TRBV3-2) and TRBJ1-2, with D uncertain. Germline CDR1 is LGHDT and CDR2 is YNNKEL (reference sequence). The CDR3 covers 14 residues. V was cut by 6 bases and J by 8 bases, with 19 bases left in between. CDR3 residues: CASRRGTSVGGYTF. Here the CDR3 DNA reads TGTGCCAGCAGACGAGGCACAAGCGTTGGAGGCTACACCTTC.

A word on this clone: The sample carries other DNA sequences with the same CDR3. The chain couples TRBV6-5 to TRBJ1-1, with a possible D match to TRBD1 (6 bases). Germline assignment: CDR1 MNHEY and CDR2 SVGAGI. CDR3 length: 15 amino acids. V was trimmed by 6 bases and J by 0 bases, leaving 14 bases between them. The CDR3 loop is CASSRGEGVNTEAFF. DNA for the CDR3: TGTGCCAGCAGCAGGGGTGAAGGGGTGAACACTGAAGCTTTCTTT.

The chain joins TRBV19 to TRBJ1-2, with D tentatively TRBD1 (6 bases). V lost 6 bases, J lost 3 bases, and 20 bases lay in between. The CDR3 loop spans 16 amino acids. CDR1 is LNHDA and CDR2 is SQIVND in the germline V gene (reference sequence). CDR3 in amino acids: CASSTPQGLRYYGYTF. CDR3 nucleotide sequence: TGTGCCAGTAGCACCCCCCAGGGGCTGAGGTACTATGGCTACACCTTC. Drawing the rest from reference TRBV19 and TRBJ1-2, the complete variable domain is DGGITQSPKYLFRKEGQNVTLSCEQNLNHDAMYWYRQDPGQGLRLIYYSQIVNDFQKGDIAEGYSVSREKKESFPLTVTSAQKNPTAFYLCASSTPQGLRYYGYTFGSGTRLTVV.